These 19 T cell receptor beta chains share one sample of origin, sequenced in a study of T-cell reconstitution after alpha-beta-depleted transplantation in children. Construction of the TCRbeta library involved unique molecular identifiers. MiXCR, run by TCRdb on the PCR reads, gives a single entry per CDR3 protein. Here the sample spans some 600,000 distinct CDR3 sequences, 10% to 15% being singletons. Here the sequenced sample was PBMCs, mostly from graft donor cells, taken 360 days after TCRalphabeta/CD19-depleted stem cell transplant. The source is a male patient between 5 and 17 years old who had a stem cell transplant for acute myeloid leukemia, so the T cells may come from the graft donor.

In this sample, this clonotype turned up a few times. V and J are TRBV28 and TRBJ2-3; 7 bases are a match to TRBD2. This CDR3 has 17 residues. The trim removed 8 bases at V and 6 bases at J, leaving 20 bases unmatched. Germline lookup yields CDR1 MDHEN and CDR2 SYDVKM. The CDR3 sequence is CASSYSVAGEDRDTQYF. The CDR3 DNA reads as TGTGCCAGCTCCTACAGCGTGGCGGGAGAAGATAGGGATACGCAGTATTTT.

This clonotype was seen at least ten times. This chain links TRBV12-3 or TRBV12-4 with TRBJ2-1; 11 positions agree with TRBD2. CDR3 size: 13 residues. V trimming: 8 bases; J trimming: 8 bases; junction bases outside the gene matches: 5. The chain's CDR3 is CASSLAGGDEQFF. In nucleotides, the CDR3 is TGTGCCAGCTCCCTAGCGGGAGGCGATGAGCAGTTCTTC.

The rearrangement uses TRBV29-1 and TRBJ2-7; 8 bases are a match to TRBD2. There are 13 residues in the CDR3. The germline gives CDR1 SQVTM, CDR2 ANQGSEA. V was clipped by 6 bases and J by 10 bases; unmatched bases: 14. This chain's CDR3 is CSVTKGTRSKQYV. The CDR3 DNA reads TGCAGCGTGACGAAAGGGACTAGATCCAAACAGTACGTC.

The sample holds a few counts of this clonotype. The chain uses TRBV5-1 and TRBJ1-1; D perhaps matches TRBD1 (5 bases). Germline V gives CDR1 SGHRS, CDR2 YFSETQ. The CDR3 consists of 17 residues. Trimming took 0 bases from V and 1 from J, leaving 16 bases between them. Written as DNA, the CDR3 is TGCGCCAGCAGCTTGGTATACGGGGCTGGGCGGAACACTGAAGCTTTCTTT. This translates into CASSLVYGAGRNTEAFF. The variable domain in full, with the rest retrieved from reference TRBV5-1 and TRBJ1-1, is KAGVTQTPRYLIKTRGQQVTLSCSPISGHRSVSWYQQTPGQGLQFLFEYFSETQRNKGNFPGRFSGRQFSNSRSEMNVSTLELGDSALYLCASSLVYGAGRNTEAFFGQGTRLTVV.

This chain connects TRBV28 to TRBJ2-7; a possible D gene is TRBD1 (5 bases). The V gene lost 1 base and the J gene lost 3 bases, with 16 bases spanning the gap. Germline lookup yields CDR1 MDHEN and CDR2 SYDVKM. This CDR3 is 16 amino acids long. This chain's CDR3 is CASSLYRTQSLYEQYF. The CDR3 bases are TGTGCCAGCAGTTTATATAGGACACAAAGTCTCTACGAGCAGTACTTC.

The sample holds a few counts of this clonotype. The rearrangement joins TRBV7-6 to TRBJ2-7; 8 positions match TRBD2. The germline V gene has CDR1 SGHVS and CDR2 FNYEAQ. The CDR3 totals 13 residues. J was trimmed by 11 bases and V by 3 bases; bases with no gene match: 9. The CDR3 coding sequence is TGTGCCAGCAGCTTTAATTCGGGAGGGCCGAAGTACTTC. Its protein is CASSFNSGGPKYF.

J is TRBJ2-1 and V is TRBV24-1, with 7 bases that match TRBD2. The germline V gene has CDR1 KGHDR and CDR2 SFDVKD. J lost 5 bases, V lost 2 bases, and 8 bases had no gene match. The CDR3 is 16 amino acids. CDR3 bases: TGTGCCACCAGTGATTCTAGCCTAGCGGCAAACAATGAGCAGTTCTTC. This codes for CATSDSSLAANNEQFF.

This clonotype showed up just a few times. The CDR3 DNA reads as TGTGCCAGCAGCCAAAACCCCGGGACTAGGCCCTACGAGCAGTACTTC. Its protein product is CASSQNPGTRPYEQYF. The chain employs TRBV4-2 and TRBJ2-7; TRBD2 matches at 8 bases. There are 16 residues in the CDR3. Germline CDR1 LGHNA, CDR2 YNFKEQ. Trimming cost V 2 bases and J 2 bases; bases outside gene matches: 8.

This clonotype was detected only a few times. CDR3 sequence reads: CATRTSLGYEQYF. DNA of the CDR3: TGTGCCACCCGCACCTCCTTAGGATACGAGCAGTACTTC. The gene calls are TRBV15 and TRBJ2-7, with unresolved D. Per the germline V gene, CDR1 is LNHNV and CDR2 is YYDKDF (reference sequence). V was cut by 8 bases and J by 4 bases, with 15 bases left in between. CDR3 length: 13 residues.

This clonotype was observed many times. This chain connects TRBV29-1 to TRBJ2-7, with 12 nucleotides matching TRBD2. V shed 7 bases and J 4 bases; nucleotides not matched to a gene: 5. The CDR3 runs 13 residues. Germline CDR1 reads SQVTM; CDR2 reads ANQGSEA. Here the CDR3 reads CSGRLAGDYEQYF. CDR3 nucleotide sequence: TGCAGCGGTAGACTAGCGGGGGATTACGAGCAGTACTTC.

This chain uses TRBV20-1 with TRBJ1-2, with a tentative D call TRBD1 (5 bases). CDR3 length: 12 residues. With 7 bases removed from V and 4 bases from J, the gap between germline ends came to 13 bases. In germline, CDR1 is DFQATT, CDR2 SNEGSKA (reference sequence). CDR3 in DNA: TGCAGTGTGGGACTCGGGGGCTATGGCTACACCTTC. Translation: CSVGLGGYGYTF.

This clonotype was seen only a few times. The chain links TRBV24-1 to TRBJ2-1, with 9 bases identical to TRBD2. Trimming took 1 base from V and 7 from J; bases not matched to a gene: 10. This CDR3 region has 17 residues. Germline values: CDR1 KGHDR, CDR2 SFDVKD. CDR3 bases: TGTGCCACCAGTGATTTTGGCCTAGCGGGAAAGCAGAATGAGCAGTTCTTC. Amino acid sequence: CATSDFGLAGKQNEQFF.

This clonotype has just a few counts. This sequence joins TRBV28 and TRBJ1-4, with D possibly TRBD1 on 6 matching bases. The V and J ends lost 8 bases and 7 bases respectively, with 14 bases between them. Germline CDR1 MDHEN, CDR2 SYDVKM. The CDR3 sequence is 13 residues long. The CDR3 region has the DNA TGTGCCAGCTCCTATTGGGGGGCTGAAAAACTGTTTTTT. Protein sequence: CASSYWGAEKLFF.

This clonotype has just a few counts. The gene calls are TRBV29-1 and TRBJ2-3; D not certain. CDR1 SQVTM and CDR2 ANQGSEA come from the germline V gene. CDR3 size: 13 residues. The V and J ends lost 1 base and 6 bases respectively, with 11 bases between them. CDR3 nucleotides: TGCAGCGTTGAAGGACTCTCTCACGATACGCAGTATTTT. It is translated as CSVEGLSHDTQYF.

This chain uses TRBV20-1 with TRBJ2-5; 7 nucleotides line up with TRBD1. The junction had 14 bases not matched to a gene; V was cut back by 4 bases and J by 0 bases. This CDR3 comprises 17 residues. Germline loops: CDR1 DFQATT, CDR2 SNEGSKA (reference sequence). CDR3 DNA sequence: TGCAGTGCTAACCGGGACAGAAAGAATAGGTACCAAGAGACCCAGTACTTC. The encoded protein is CSANRDRKNRYQETQYF.

A word on this clonotype: Because the CDR3 is missing its conserved closing phenylalanine or tryptophan, this is likely a read error. The chain couples TRBV12-3 or TRBV12-4 to TRBJ2-1, with a possible D match to TRBD2 (5 bases). The CDR3 loop spans 17 amino acids. V was cut by 3 bases and J by 12 bases, with 27 bases left in between. In nucleotides, the CDR3 is TGTGCCAGCAGTTTTTTTCAAGGTGGGAGCATCGTCCATTCGCAGTTCTGC. It specifies CASSFFQGGSIVHSQFC.

The chain combines TRBV7-2 with TRBJ2-6, with D unclear. The V gene lost 6 bases and the J gene lost 0 bases, with 9 bases spanning the gap. CDR1 and CDR2 from the germline V gene are SGHTA and FQGNSA. This CDR3 has 15 amino acids. CDR3 sequence (DNA): TGTGCCAGCAGTCCGCAGACCTCTGGGGCCAACGTCCTGACTTTC. Its translation is CASSPQTSGANVLTF. The variable domain in full, completed from reference TRBV7-2 and TRBJ2-6, reads GAGVSQSPSNKVTEKGKDVELRCDPISGHTALYWYRQSLGQGLEFLIYFQGNSAPDKSGLPSDRFSAERTGGSVSTLTIQRTQQEDSAVYLCASSPQTSGANVLTFGAGSRLTVL.

The chain joins TRBV7-2 to TRBJ1-6; 8 bases agree with TRBD1. The CDR3 totals 15 residues. V lost 6 bases to trimming and J lost 9 bases; unmatched junction nucleotides: 10. Germline assignment: CDR1 SGHTA and CDR2 FQGNSA. The CDR3 protein is CASRNLTGVGSPLHF. The CDR3, as DNA: TGTGCCAGCAGGAATCTGACAGGGGTCGGTTCACCCCTCCACTTT.

This clonotype was found a few times. The chain joins TRBV12-3 or TRBV12-4 to TRBJ1-2; D is unresolved. V dropped 5 bases and J dropped 5 bases, with 9 bases sitting between them. The CDR3 consists of 12 residues. The CDR3 nucleotides read TGTGCCAGCAGTCCCTATGCGTATGGCTACACCTTC. This sequence encodes CASSPYAYGYTF.